Listed here are 21 T cell receptor beta chains from one sample, sequenced in a study of post-analysis software for immune sequencing data. General study points: Five or six TRBV segments, TRBV5-6, TRBV5-1 and TRBV20-1 among them, were found more frequent in patients than controls.

Every TCR beta cDNA library bore unique molecular identifiers. TCRdb redid the calling of the PCR reads with MiXCR, one entry per CDR3 protein. The sample shows roughly 580,000 distinct CDR3 sequences, around 44% of them seen only once. Their target antigens are unknown. The sample consisted of blood. These TCRs come from a girl under 18 with multiple sclerosis.

This clonotype was found once. The genes are TRBV12-3 or TRBV12-4 and TRBJ2-1, with D possibly matching TRBD2 (5 bases). The CDR3 extends over 14 amino acids. Trimming shortened V by 3 bases and J by 4 bases, and 10 bases separated the two germline ends. CDR3: CASSFEPGYNEQFF. CDR3 bases: TGTGCCAGCAGTTTCGAGCCGGGATACAATGAGCAGTTCTTC.

The chain joins TRBV27 to TRBJ2-7, with 9 bases that match TRBD1. The germline V gene has CDR1 MNHEY and CDR2 SMNVEV (reference sequence). V lost 2 bases to trimming and J lost 2 bases; unmatched junction nucleotides: 7. This CDR3 comprises 16 residues. The CDR3 DNA follows: TGTGCCAGCAGTTTAACAGGGGGCCCCAAGACCTACGAGCAGTACTTC. It encodes CASSLTGGPKTYEQYF.

Only a few counts were recorded for this clonotype. The V gene is TRBV12-3 or TRBV12-4, the J gene TRBJ1-2; no clear D. The CDR3 covers 13 residues. V gave up 4 bases and J gave up 6 bases, with 12 bases separating them. The CDR3 coding sequence is TGTGCCAGCAGTTGGGTGGGCCCGGATGGCTACACCTTC. Its translation: CASSWVGPDGYTF.

This chain's CDR3 is CAWMRGESEQFF. The CDR3 bases are TGTGCCTGGATGAGAGGGGAGAGTGAGCAGTTCTTC. This chain connects TRBV30 to TRBJ2-1; D may be TRBD1 or TRBD2 (5 bases each). Germline V lookup: CDR1 GTSNPN, CDR2 SVGIG (reference sequence). The CDR3 runs 12 residues. The V end lost 4 bases, the J end lost 9 bases, and 13 bases lay between the germline ends.

Remarks on this clonotype: Likely a read error: the CDR3 ends without its conserved phenylalanine or tryptophan. This sequence joins TRBV5-1 and TRBJ1-2; D uncertain. With 0 bases removed from V and 2 bases from J, the gap between germline ends came to 2 bases. Germline V gives CDR1 SGHRS, CDR2 YFSETQ. CDR3 length equals 12 residues. In nucleotides, the CDR3 is TGCGCCAGCAGCTTGGGGAACTATGGCTACACCCTC. It encodes CASSLGNYGYTL.

The rearrangement uses TRBV7-9 and TRBJ2-3; TRBD2 matches at 10 bases. Trimming removed 0 bases from V and 0 bases from J; junction bases left unmatched: 6. The V gene's germline CDR1 is SEHNR and CDR2 FQNEAQ (reference sequence). This CDR3 comprises 18 residues. CDR3 amino acids: CASSLAFTSGVSTDTQYF. The CDR3, as DNA: TGTGCCAGCAGCTTAGCCTTCACTAGCGGGGTTAGCACAGATACGCAGTATTTT.

The sample holds a few counts of this clonotype. This chain joins TRBV12-3 or TRBV12-4 and TRBJ2-5, with 11 bases matching TRBD1. This CDR3 is built from 14 residues. The junction had 12 bases not matched to a gene; V was cut back by 7 bases and J by 11 bases. CDR3 in DNA: TGTGCCAGCACCTTCGGACAGGGGGCACGAGAGCAGTACTTC. Protein: CASTFGQGAREQYF.

The rearrangement joins TRBV6-6 to TRBJ2-5, with TRBD2 matching over 11 bases. V gave up 0 bases and J gave up 5 bases; unmatched junction bases: 8. CDR3 length: 17 residues. The V gene's germline CDR1 is MNHNY and CDR2 SVGAGI (reference sequence). The CDR3, as DNA: TGTGCCAGCAGTTACTCGTGGGGTAGCGGGAGGGGTGAGACCCAGTACTTC. It specifies CASSYSWGSGRGETQYF.

The chain joins TRBV12-3 or TRBV12-4 to TRBJ1-1; 8 bases line up with TRBD1. Trimming took 7 bases from V and 2 from J; bases not matched to a gene: 9. The CDR3 loop spans 15 amino acids. The CDR3 spells CASISGQGYNTEAFF. In DNA form, the CDR3 reads TGTGCCAGCATTTCCGGACAGGGTTACAACACTGAAGCTTTCTTT.

Remarks on this clonotype: A read error may account for a junction end that differs from germline. The chain recombines TRBV5-1 with TRBJ1-5; TRBD1 matches at 9 bases. Looked up from germline, CDR1 is SGHRS and CDR2 is YFSETQ. The CDR3 consists of 15 residues. CDR3 in DNA: TGCGCCAGCAGCCCTATTACAGGGGGCGGTCAGCCCCGGCATTTT. Translation: CASSPITGGGQPRHF.

This clonotype appeared once. The chain is built from TRBV20-1 and TRBJ2-5; D is possibly TRBD2 (7 bases). The CDR3 loop spans 14 amino acids. The germline V gene encodes CDR1 DFQATT and CDR2 SNEGSKA (reference sequence). The V gene lost 0 bases and the J gene lost 9 bases, with 17 bases spanning the gap. For the CDR3, the DNA is TGCAGTGCTAGAGATTGGGGCGGGGGCGAGGCCCAGTACTTC. This gives the protein CSARDWGGGEAQYF.

This sequence joins TRBV20-1 and TRBJ2-5, with D maybe TRBD2 (5 bases). The CDR3 sequence is 13 residues long. The V and J ends lost 5 bases and 3 bases respectively, with 13 bases between them. Germline V gene data show CDR1 as DFQATT and CDR2 as SNEGSKA (reference sequence). This CDR3 reads CSAGPDFEETQYF. CDR3 nucleotide sequence: TGCAGTGCTGGACCGGACTTTGAAGAGACCCAGTACTTC.

The J gene is TRBJ2-1, the V gene TRBV10-3, with 9 bases aligning to TRBD2. This CDR3 comprises 14 residues. Trimming at V came to 0 bases and at J to 12 bases, leaving 6 bases not matched to a gene. Germline V lookup: CDR1 ENHRY, CDR2 SYGVKD. The CDR3 protein is CAISESGLAPRQFF. As DNA, the CDR3 is TGTGCCATCAGTGAGTCCGGACTAGCGCCAAGGCAGTTCTTC.

The chain couples TRBV5-1 to TRBJ1-1, with D possibly matching TRBD1 (5 bases). Germline CDR1 and CDR2: SGHRS and YFSETQ. The CDR3 runs to 14 residues. Trimming pared 0 bases from V and 6 bases from J, leaving 12 bases between. As DNA, the CDR3 is TGCGCCAGCAGCTTGGGACACCCACAGGCTGAAGCTTTCTTT. Its protein product is CASSLGHPQAEAFF. Full variable domain (remainder filled in from reference TRBV5-1 and TRBJ1-1): KAGVTQTPRYLIKTRGQQVTLSCSPISGHRSVSWYQQTPGQGLQFLFEYFSETQRNKGNFPGRFSGRQFSNSRSEMNVSTLELGDSALYLCASSLGHPQAEAFFGQGTRLTVV.

This clonotype was detected once. The chain has TRBV7-8 and TRBJ2-3; D is uncertain. The CDR3 length is 13 residues. Trimming pared 3 bases from V and 5 bases from J, leaving 9 bases between. Germline V gene data show CDR1 as SGHVS and CDR2 as FQNEAQ. CDR3: CASSFTGRDTQYF. The CDR3, as DNA: TGTGCCAGCAGCTTTACCGGCCGAGATACGCAGTATTTT. The variable domain in full, completed from reference TRBV7-8 and TRBJ2-3, reads GAGVSQSPRYKVAKRGQDVALRCDPISGHVSLFWYQQALGQGPEFLTYFQNEAQLDKSGLPSDRFFAERPEGSVSTLKIQRTQQEDSAVYLCASSFTGRDTQYFGPGTRLTVL.

This clonotype has only a few counts. V and J are TRBV6-6 and TRBJ2-7; 9 bases align to TRBD1. The CDR3 is 16 residues long. V lost 0 bases and J lost 2; bases outside the gene matches: 5. CDR1 and CDR2 (germline): MNHNY, SVGAGI (reference sequence). CDR3 protein: CASSYSGQGPTYEQYF. The CDR3 bases are TGTGCCAGCAGTTACTCCGGACAGGGGCCGACCTACGAGCAGTACTTC.

The CDR3 DNA sequence: TGTGCCAGCAGCCTCGGGGTGGTAACCGAGCCCTACGAGCAGTACTTC. It is translated as CASSLGVVTEPYEQYF. V and J are TRBV7-9 and TRBJ2-4; D is possibly TRBD2 (5 bases). The J call may be incorrect, as the DNA end agrees better with TRBJ2-7. The germline CDR1 and CDR2 sequences are SEHNR and FQNEAQ (reference sequence). CDR3 length equals 16 residues.

The gene calls are TRBV12-3 or TRBV12-4 and TRBJ2-7, with TRBD2 as a possible D gene (7 bases). Trimming removed 2 bases from V and 5 bases from J, with 13 bases in between. The CDR3 has 14 residues. CDR3 sequence (DNA): TGTGCCAGCAGTTTACGGGGGGCGACGAACGAGCAGTACTTC. It is translated as CASSLRGATNEQYF.

The CDR3 nucleotides are TGTGCCAGCAGTTTGCTGGGAGGCAATCAGCCCCAGCATTTT. Its protein product is CASSLLGGNQPQHF. V usage is TRBV27 and J usage is TRBJ1-5, with D unresolved. With 3 bases removed from V and 2 bases from J, the gap between germline ends came to 8 bases. This CDR3 has 14 residues. The germline V gene has CDR1 MNHEY and CDR2 SMNVEV (reference sequence).

This clonotype was recorded only once. CDR3 region: CASSPRVRPNTGELFF. The CDR3 bases are TGCGCCAGCAGCCCGCGTGTCAGGCCGAACACCGGGGAGCTGTTTTTT. This chain uses TRBV5-1 with TRBJ2-2; no clear D gene. The CDR3 runs 16 residues. Germline loops: CDR1 SGHRS, CDR2 YFSETQ. The V end lost 4 bases, the J end lost 0 bases, and 13 bases lay between the germline ends.

This clonotype was detected a few times. This sequence joins TRBV12-3 or TRBV12-4 and TRBJ2-7; D remains unclear. This CDR3 has 13 residues. The ends were cut back, 3 bases at V and 3 bases at J, with 9 bases in the middle. The CDR3 nucleotides are TGTGCCAGCAGTTTCGTTGCAGACTACGAGCAGTACTTC. It specifies CASSFVADYEQYF.